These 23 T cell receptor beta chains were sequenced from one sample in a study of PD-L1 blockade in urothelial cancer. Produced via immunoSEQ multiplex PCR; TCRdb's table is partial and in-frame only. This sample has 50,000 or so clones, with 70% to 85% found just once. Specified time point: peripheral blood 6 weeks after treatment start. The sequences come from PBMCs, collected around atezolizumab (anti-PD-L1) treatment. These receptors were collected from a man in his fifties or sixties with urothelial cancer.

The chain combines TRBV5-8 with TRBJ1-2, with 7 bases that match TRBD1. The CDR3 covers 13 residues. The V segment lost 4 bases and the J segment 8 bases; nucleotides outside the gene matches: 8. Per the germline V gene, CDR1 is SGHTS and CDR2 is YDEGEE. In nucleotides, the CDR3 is TGTGCCAGCAGCGCTGACAGGGAACGCGGCTACACCTTC. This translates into CASSADRERGYTF.

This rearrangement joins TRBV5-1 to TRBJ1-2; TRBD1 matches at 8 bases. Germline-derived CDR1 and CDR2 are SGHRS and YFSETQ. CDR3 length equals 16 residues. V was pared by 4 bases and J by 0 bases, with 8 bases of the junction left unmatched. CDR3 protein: CASSHRTGLSNYGYTF. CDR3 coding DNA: TGCGCCAGCAGCCACCGGACAGGGCTCTCTAACTATGGCTACACCTTC. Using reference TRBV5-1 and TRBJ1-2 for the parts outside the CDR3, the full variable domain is KAGVTQTPRYLIKTRGQQVTLSCSPISGHRSVSWYQQTPGQGLQFLFEYFSETQRNKGNFPGRFSGRQFSNSRSEMNVSTLELGDSALYLCASSHRTGLSNYGYTFGSGTRLTVV.

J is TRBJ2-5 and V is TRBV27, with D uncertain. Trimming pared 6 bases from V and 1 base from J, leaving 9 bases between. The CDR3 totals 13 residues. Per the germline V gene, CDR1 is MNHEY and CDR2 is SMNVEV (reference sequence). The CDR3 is CASSRVVQETQYF. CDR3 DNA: TGTGCCAGCAGCCGTGTAGTCCAAGAGACCCAGTACTTC.

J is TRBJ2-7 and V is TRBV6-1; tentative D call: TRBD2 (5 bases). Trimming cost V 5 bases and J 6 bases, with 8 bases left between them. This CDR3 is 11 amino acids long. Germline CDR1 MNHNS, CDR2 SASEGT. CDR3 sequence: CASSTRPEQYF. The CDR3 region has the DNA TGTGCCAGCAGTACTAGGCCCGAGCAGTACTTC.

CDR3 loop: CASSGWTGFTDTQYF. Here the CDR3 DNA reads TGTGCCAGCAGTGGCTGGACAGGCTTCACAGATACGCAGTATTTT. The chain uses TRBV6-1 and TRBJ2-3, with 7 bases fitting TRBD1. Germline assignment: CDR1 MNHNS and CDR2 SASEGT. This CDR3 spans 15 amino acids. With V trimmed by 4 bases and J by 2 bases, 6 bases remained unmatched.

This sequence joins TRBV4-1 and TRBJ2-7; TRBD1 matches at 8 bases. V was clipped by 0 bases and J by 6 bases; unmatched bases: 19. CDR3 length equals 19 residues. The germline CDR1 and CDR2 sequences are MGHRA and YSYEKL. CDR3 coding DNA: TGCGCCAGCAGCCAAGACCGATCGCGAATTGGGACAGGTCCTGGCGAGCAGTACTTC. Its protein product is CASSQDRSRIGTGPGEQYF.

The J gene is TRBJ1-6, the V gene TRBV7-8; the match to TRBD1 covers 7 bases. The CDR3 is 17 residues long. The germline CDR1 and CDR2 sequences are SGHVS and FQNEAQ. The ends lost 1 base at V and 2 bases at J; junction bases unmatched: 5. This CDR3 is CASSLVGQRAYNSPLHF. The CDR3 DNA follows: TGTGCCAGCAGCTTAGTGGGACAGAGAGCCTATAATTCACCCCTCCACTTT. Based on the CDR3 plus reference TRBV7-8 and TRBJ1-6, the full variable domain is GAGVSQSPRYKVAKRGQDVALRCDPISGHVSLFWYQQALGQGPEFLTYFQNEAQLDKSGLPSDRFFAERPEGSVSTLKIQRTQQEDSAVYLCASSLVGQRAYNSPLHFGNGTRLTVT.

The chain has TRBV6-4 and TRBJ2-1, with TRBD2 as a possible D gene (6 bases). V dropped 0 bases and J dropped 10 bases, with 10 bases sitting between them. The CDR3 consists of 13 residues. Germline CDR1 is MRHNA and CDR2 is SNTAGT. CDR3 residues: CASSDSPEGEQFF. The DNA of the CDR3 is TGTGCCAGCAGTGACTCGCCGGAGGGGGAGCAGTTCTTC.

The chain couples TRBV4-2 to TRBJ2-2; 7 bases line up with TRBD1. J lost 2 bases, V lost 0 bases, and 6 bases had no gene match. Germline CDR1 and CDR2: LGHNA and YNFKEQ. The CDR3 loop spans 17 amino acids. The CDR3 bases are TGTGCCAGCAGCCAAGAACGGACAGGCCCAAACACCGGGGAGCTGTTTTTT. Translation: CASSQERTGPNTGELFF.

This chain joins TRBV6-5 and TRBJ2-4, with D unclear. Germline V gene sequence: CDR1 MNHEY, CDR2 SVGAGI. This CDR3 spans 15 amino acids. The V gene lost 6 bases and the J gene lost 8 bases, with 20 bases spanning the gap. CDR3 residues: CASSLSSPPLYIQYF. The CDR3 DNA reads TGTGCCAGCAGCCTTAGCAGTCCCCCTTTGTACATTCAGTACTTC.

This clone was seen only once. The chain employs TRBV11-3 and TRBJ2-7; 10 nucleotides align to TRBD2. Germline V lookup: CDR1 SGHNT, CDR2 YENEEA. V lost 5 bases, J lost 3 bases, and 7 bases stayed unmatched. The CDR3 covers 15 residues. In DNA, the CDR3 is TGTGCCAGCAGCCAGACTAGCGGGCCCTACTACGAGCAGTACTTC. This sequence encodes CASSQTSGPYYEQYF.

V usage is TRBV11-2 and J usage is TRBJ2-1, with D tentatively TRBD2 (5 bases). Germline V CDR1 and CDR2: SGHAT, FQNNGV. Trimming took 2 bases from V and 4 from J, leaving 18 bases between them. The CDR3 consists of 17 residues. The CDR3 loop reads CASSLRAGGRGYNEQFF. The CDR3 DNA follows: TGTGCCAGCAGCTTAAGGGCGGGCGGACGGGGTTACAATGAGCAGTTCTTC. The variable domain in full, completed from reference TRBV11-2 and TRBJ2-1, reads EAGVAQSPRYKIIEKRQSVAFWCNPISGHATLYWYQQILGQGPKLLIQFQNNGVVDDSQLPKDRFSAERLKGVDSTLKIQPAKLEDSAVYLCASSLRAGGRGYNEQFFGPGTRLTVL.

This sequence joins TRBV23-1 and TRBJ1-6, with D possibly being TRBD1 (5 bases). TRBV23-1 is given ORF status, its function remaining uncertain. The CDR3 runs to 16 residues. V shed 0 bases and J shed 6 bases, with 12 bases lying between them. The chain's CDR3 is CASSQSWGHLNSPLHF. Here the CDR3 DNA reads TGCGCCAGCAGTCAATCATGGGGCCACCTTAATTCACCCCTCCACTTT.

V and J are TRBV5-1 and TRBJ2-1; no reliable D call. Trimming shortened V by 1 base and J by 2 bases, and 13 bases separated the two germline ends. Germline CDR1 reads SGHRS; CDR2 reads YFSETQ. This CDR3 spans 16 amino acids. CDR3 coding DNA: TGCGCCAGCAGCTTGTATGACTTCTGGACCTACAATGAGCAGTTCTTC. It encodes CASSLYDFWTYNEQFF.

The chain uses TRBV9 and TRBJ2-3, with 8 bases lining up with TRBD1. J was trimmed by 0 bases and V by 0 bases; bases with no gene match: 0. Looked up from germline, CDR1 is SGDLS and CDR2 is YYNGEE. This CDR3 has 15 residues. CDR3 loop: CASSVGTGSTDTQYF. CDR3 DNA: TGTGCCAGCAGCGTAGGGACAGGGAGCACAGATACGCAGTATTTT.

The CDR3 DNA sequence: TGCGCCAGCAGCTTGGGGCATCCCACAGATACGCAGTATTTT. It is translated as CASSLGHPTDTQYF. The chain couples TRBV5-1 to TRBJ2-3; D unclear. Germline values: CDR1 SGHRS, CDR2 YFSETQ. This CDR3 has 14 amino acids. Trimming cost V 0 bases and J 2 bases, with 7 bases left between them.

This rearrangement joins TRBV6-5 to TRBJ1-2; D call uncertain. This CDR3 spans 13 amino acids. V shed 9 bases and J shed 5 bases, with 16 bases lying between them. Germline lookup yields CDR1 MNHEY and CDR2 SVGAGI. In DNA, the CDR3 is TGTGCCAGTAGCCGTGGATCTGAGTATGGCTACACCTTC. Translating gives CASSRGSEYGYTF.

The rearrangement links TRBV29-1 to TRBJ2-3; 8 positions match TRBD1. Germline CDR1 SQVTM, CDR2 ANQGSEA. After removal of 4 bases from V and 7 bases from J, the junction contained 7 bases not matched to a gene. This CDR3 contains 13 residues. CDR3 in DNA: TGCAGCGTTGGAGGGACAGGCAGTTATACGCAGTATTTT. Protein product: CSVGGTGSYTQYF.

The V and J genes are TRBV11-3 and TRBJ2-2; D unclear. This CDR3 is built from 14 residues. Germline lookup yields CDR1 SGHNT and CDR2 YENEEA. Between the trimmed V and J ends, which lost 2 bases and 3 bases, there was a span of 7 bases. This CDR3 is CASSLIRDTGELFF. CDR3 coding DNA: TGTGCCAGCAGCTTAATACGGGACACCGGGGAGCTGTTTTTT.

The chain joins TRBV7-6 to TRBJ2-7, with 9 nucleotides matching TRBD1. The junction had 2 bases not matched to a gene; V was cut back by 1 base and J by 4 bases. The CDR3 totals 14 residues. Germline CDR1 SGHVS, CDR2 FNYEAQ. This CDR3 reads CASSLEGTGYEQYF. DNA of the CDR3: TGTGCCAGCAGCTTAGAGGGGACAGGGTACGAGCAGTACTTC.

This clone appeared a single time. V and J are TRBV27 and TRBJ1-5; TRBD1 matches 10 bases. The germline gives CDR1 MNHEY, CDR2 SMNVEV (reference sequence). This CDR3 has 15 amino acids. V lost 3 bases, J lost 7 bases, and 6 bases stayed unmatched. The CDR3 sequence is CASSLGQGRIQPQHF. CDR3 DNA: TGTGCCAGCAGTTTGGGACAGGGGAGGATACAGCCCCAGCATTTT.

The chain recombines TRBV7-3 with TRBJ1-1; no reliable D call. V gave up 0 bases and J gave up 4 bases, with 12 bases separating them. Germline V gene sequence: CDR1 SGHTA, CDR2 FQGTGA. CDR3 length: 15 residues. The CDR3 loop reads CASSLTGFVGTEAFF. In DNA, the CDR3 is TGTGCCAGCAGCTTAACCGGGTTTGTGGGCACTGAAGCTTTCTTT.

This chain's CDR3 is CASSAGVLRNEQFF. The CDR3 nucleotides are TGTGCCAGCAGTGCAGGGGTTTTGCGGAATGAGCAGTTCTTC. V usage is TRBV28 and J usage is TRBJ2-1; TRBD1 might be the D (6 bases). CDR1 is MDHEN and CDR2 is SYDVKM in the germline V gene. The CDR3 runs to 14 residues. V lost 5 bases and J 7 bases, leaving 15 bases between the germline ends.